What follows describes a single T cell receptor (beta chain). This record belongs to a study of blood T cell repertoires in COVID-19. Individuals drawn from 24 US areas were roughly 18 to 100 years old. The germline gives CDR1 LNHDA, CDR2 SQIVND (reference sequence). This CDR3 comprises 16 residues. V was shortened by 3 bases and J by 3 bases, with 15 bases between the two germline ends. The data were produced by immunoSEQ multiplex PCR, yet TCRdb's version contains in-frame clones alone and is incomplete. The sample includes 290,000 or so clones, around 87% seen only once; the top ten take around 4.5%.

The chain links TRBV19 to TRBJ1-5; maybe TRBD1 (5 bases). The TCR originated in a woman younger than 30 with acute COVID-19. The sample was PBMCs or T cells enriched from blood (not recorded which). The CDR3 coding sequence is TGTGCCAGTAGTATTGGGGAAGGGGTGATCAATCAGCCCCAGCATTTT. Its translation is CASSIGEGVINQPQHF.